The clone carrying this TCR beta chain was observed a handful of times. Antigen: not known. This record belongs to a study of response to subunit inactivated influenza vaccine. Findings and limits, study-wide: Each seasonal influenza vaccination recruits few new T cells, the authors suggested.

TCRdb recomputed calls from the RT-PCR reads with MiXCR, one row per CDR3 protein. The repertoire includes 400,000 to 550,000 distinct CDR3 sequences, 25% of them detected once, and 1.5% to 2% sits in the top ten. In germline, CDR1 is DFQATT, CDR2 SNEGSKA (reference sequence). This CDR3 region has 14 residues. V dropped 6 bases and J dropped 0; count of bases not matched to a gene: 7. The source material was CD4+ T cells sorted from PBMCs, sampled more than 4 days after vaccination. This chain connects TRBV20-1 to TRBJ2-5, with TRBD1 matching 7 bases. This sequence was found in a man in his fifties or sixties who received an inactivated influenza vaccine. The CDR3 spells CSASGQTNQETQYF. CDR3 in DNA: TGCAGTGCCTCGGGACAGACTAACCAAGAGACCCAGTACTTC.